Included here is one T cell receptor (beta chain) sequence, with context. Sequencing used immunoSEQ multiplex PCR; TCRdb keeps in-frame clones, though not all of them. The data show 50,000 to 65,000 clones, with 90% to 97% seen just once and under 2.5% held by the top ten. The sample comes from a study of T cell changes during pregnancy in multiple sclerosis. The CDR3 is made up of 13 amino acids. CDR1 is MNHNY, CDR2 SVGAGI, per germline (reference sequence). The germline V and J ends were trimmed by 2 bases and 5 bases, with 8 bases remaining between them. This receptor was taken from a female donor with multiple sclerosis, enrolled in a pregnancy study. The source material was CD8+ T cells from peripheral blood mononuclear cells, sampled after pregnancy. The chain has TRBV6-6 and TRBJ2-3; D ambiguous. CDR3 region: CASSYGARDTQYF. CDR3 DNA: TGTGCCAGCAGTTACGGAGCGAGAGATACGCAGTATTTT.